Below, 24 T cell receptor beta chains from the same sample are listed, as sequenced in a study of OX40 agonist ivuxolimab in advanced cancers. The method was the immunoSEQ multiplex PCR assay. In its TCRdb copy, this immuneACCESS table keeps in-frame sequences only and misses some clones. Where compared with another copy, unresolved V genes explain less than half of these, and the others have no known cause. The sample has about 19,000 clones on record, roughly 91% of them singletons. The top ten clones comprise around half of the sample. The starting material was CD4+ or CD8+ T cells sorted from blood, obtained in a trial of the OX40 agonist ivuxolimab. The receptors stem from an adult with an advanced solid tumor such as melanoma, head and neck, liver or kidney cancer.

V gene TRBV11-3 combines with J gene TRBJ2-3; TRBD2 matches 8 bases. The V and J ends lost 4 bases and 2 bases, in that order; junction bases with no gene match: 11. CDR1 and CDR2 (germline): SGHNT, YENEEA. The CDR3 runs to 17 residues. Here the CDR3 reads CASSSAQAGEYTDTQYF. The CDR3 DNA reads as TGTGCCAGCAGCTCAGCTCAAGCGGGAGAGTACACAGATACGCAGTATTTT.

As regards this clone: This CDR3 is also generated by other DNA sequences in the sample. The chain employs TRBV6-5 and TRBJ2-7; TRBD1 agrees at 7 bases. The CDR3 sequence is 14 residues long. After removal of 0 bases from V and 3 bases from J, the junction contained 2 bases not matched to a gene. In germline, CDR1 is MNHEY, CDR2 SVGAGI. CDR3 nucleotides: TGTGCCAGCAGTTACTCCGACAGGGACTACGAGCAGTACTTC. Encoded protein: CASSYSDRDYEQYF.

This chain uses TRBV6-1 with TRBJ1-3, with D maybe TRBD1 (6 bases). The CDR3 extends over 14 amino acids. Trimming pared 5 bases from V and 2 bases from J, leaving 10 bases between. Germline V lookup: CDR1 MNHNS, CDR2 SASEGT. The CDR3 region is CASSKQGTGNTIYF. The DNA of the CDR3 is TGTGCCAGCAGTAAACAGGGTACTGGAAACACCATATATTTT.

V usage is TRBV9 and J usage is TRBJ2-2, with unresolved D. The CDR3 has 16 residues. Germline V gives CDR1 SGDLS, CDR2 YYNGEE. V gave up 0 bases and J gave up 0 bases, with 9 bases separating them. CDR3 region: CASSVELGTNTGELFF. As DNA, the CDR3 is TGTGCCAGCAGCGTAGAGTTAGGAACGAACACCGGGGAGCTGTTTTTT.

The V and J genes are TRBV29-1 and TRBJ2-1; D may be TRBD1 or TRBD2 (6 bases each). The germline CDR1 and CDR2 sequences are SQVTM and ANQGSEA. V was cut by 1 base and J by 5 bases, with 12 bases left in between. The CDR3 contains 14 residues. CDR3 residues: CSVEAGEDHNEQFF. The CDR3 DNA follows: TGCAGCGTTGAAGCAGGGGAGGACCACAATGAGCAGTTCTTC.

In this sample, this clone turned up once. The rearrangement uses TRBV5-4 and TRBJ1-2, with D unclear. V gave up 0 bases and J gave up 2 bases, with 11 bases separating them. The germline V gene encodes CDR1 SGHNT and CDR2 YYREEE (reference sequence). This CDR3 has 15 amino acids. CDR3 DNA: TGTGCCAGCAGCTTGGCTCTGGGGTCGAACTATGGCTACACCTTC. Translation gives CASSLALGSNYGYTF.

The chain couples TRBV2 to TRBJ2-1, with TRBD1 identical over 8 bases. From germline, CDR1 is SNHLY and CDR2 FYNNEI. The CDR3 is 15 amino acids. Losses at the gene ends were 1 base for V and 4 bases for J; bases not matched to a gene: 3. The DNA of the CDR3 is TGTGCCAGCAGTGAAGACAGGGGGATTTACAATGAGCAGTTCTTC. Translated, it gives CASSEDRGIYNEQFF.

J is TRBJ2-6 and V is TRBV2; D not certain. The V end was cut by 8 bases, the J end by 4 bases, with 27 bases between. The CDR3 loop spans 19 amino acids. Germline loops: CDR1 SNHLY, CDR2 FYNNEI. The CDR3 spells CASRTNPSVKTTGANVLTF. CDR3 in DNA: TGTGCCAGCCGTACCAACCCTTCGGTTAAAACAACCGGGGCCAACGTCCTGACTTTC. The whole variable domain, filled in from reference TRBV2 and TRBJ2-6, reads EPEVTQTPSHQVTQMGQEVILRCVPISNHLYFYWYRQILGQKVEFLVSFYNNEISEKSEIFDDQFSVERPDGSNFTLKIRSTKLEDSAMYFCASRTNPSVKTTGANVLTFGAGSRLTVL.

V is TRBV7-9 and J is TRBJ2-3, with D possibly TRBD1 on 6 matching bases. Trimming removed 6 bases at V and 5 bases at J, with 6 bases between. Germline loops: CDR1 SEHNR, CDR2 FQNEAQ (reference sequence). The CDR3 contains 11 residues. The CDR3 coding sequence is TGTGCCAGCAGAGGGGGAGATACGCAGTATTTT. Encoded protein: CASRGGDTQYF.

The chain employs TRBV29-1 and TRBJ2-2; the match to TRBD1 covers 8 bases. Germline-derived CDR1 and CDR2 are SQVTM and ANQGSEA. This CDR3 has 16 residues. The V gene end was trimmed by 3 bases and the J gene end by 3 bases; junction bases not matched to a gene: 9. CDR3 sequence (DNA): TGCAGCGTTGACCTCGGACAGGGATCGGACACCGGGGAGCTGTTTTTT. This sequence encodes CSVDLGQGSDTGELFF.

This chain uses TRBV6-6 with TRBJ2-2, with 14 bases fitting TRBD2. Germline V gene data show CDR1 as MNHNY and CDR2 as SVGAGI (reference sequence). V gave up 6 bases and J gave up 7 bases; unmatched junction bases: 7. The CDR3 has 16 amino acids. For the CDR3, the DNA is TGTGCCAGCAGGACTAGCGGGAGGGTGCTTAACGGGGAGCTGTTTTTT. Amino acids: CASRTSGRVLNGELFF.

The J gene is TRBJ2-2, the V gene TRBV27; D ambiguous. The CDR3 has 14 residues. Trimming cost V 1 base and J 10 bases, with 13 bases left between them. The germline gives CDR1 MNHEY, CDR2 SMNVEV (reference sequence). The CDR3 region is CASSLFVTVPELFF. DNA of the CDR3: TGTGCCAGCAGTTTATTCGTAACGGTGCCGGAGCTGTTTTTT.

This clone is a singleton in its sample. The chain has TRBV19 and TRBJ2-1; 10 positions match TRBD2. The CDR3 loop spans 14 amino acids. Germline lookup yields CDR1 LNHDA and CDR2 SQIVND (reference sequence). Losses at the gene ends were 6 bases for V and 5 bases for J; bases not matched to a gene: 4. CDR3 DNA: TGTGCCAGTAGGGGGACTAGCGCCAACAATGAGCAGTTCTTC. Translated: CASRGTSANNEQFF.

The chain is built from TRBV13 and TRBJ2-7; no definite D call. Germline CDR1 PRHDT, CDR2 FYEKMQ (reference sequence). This CDR3 comprises 14 residues. V dropped 0 bases and J dropped 6 bases, with 12 bases sitting between them. The chain's CDR3 is CASSLGLRNREQYF. The CDR3 DNA sequence: TGTGCCAGCAGCTTAGGCCTCAGGAATCGCGAGCAGTACTTC.

V and J are TRBV19 and TRBJ2-7; D not certain. The CDR3 spans 13 residues. V was trimmed by 3 bases and J by 3 bases, leaving 9 bases between them. Germline V lookup: CDR1 LNHDA, CDR2 SQIVND (reference sequence). Here the CDR3 DNA reads TGTGCCAGTAGTATTTTTCTCCTCTACGAGCAGTACTTC. As protein: CASSIFLLYEQYF. Full variable domain (missing parts from reference TRBV19 and TRBJ2-7): DGGITQSPKYLFRKEGQNVTLSCEQNLNHDAMYWYRQDPGQGLRLIYYSQIVNDFQKGDIAEGYSVSREKKESFPLTVTSAQKNPTAFYLCASSIFLLYEQYFGPGTRLTVT.

The chain recombines TRBV29-1 with TRBJ2-7, with 7 bases matching TRBD1. Germline lookup yields CDR1 SQVTM and CDR2 ANQGSEA. The CDR3 totals 12 residues. V trimming: 3 bases; J trimming: 5 bases; junction bases outside the gene matches: 4. CDR3 amino acids: CSVETGLHEQYF. In nucleotides, the CDR3 is TGCAGCGTTGAGACAGGGCTCCACGAGCAGTACTTC.

The rearrangement joins TRBV4-3 to TRBJ2-2; 7 positions match TRBD2. The CDR3 is 17 amino acids. The trim removed 0 bases at V and 0 bases at J, leaving 4 bases unmatched. The germline V gene has CDR1 LGHNA and CDR2 YSLEER. The CDR3 nucleotides read TGCGCCAGCAGCCAAGACGGGCTAGCGGCGAACACCGGGGAGCTGTTTTTT. This codes for CASSQDGLAANTGELFF.

CDR3 amino acids: CASSYTARRGYTF. DNA of the CDR3: TGTGCCAGCAGTTACACCGCACGCCGTGGCTACACCTTC. The J gene is TRBJ1-2, the V gene TRBV6-5; D gene unclear. Germline loops: CDR1 MNHEY, CDR2 SVGAGI. The CDR3 consists of 13 residues. Trimming removed 2 bases at V and 7 bases at J, with 11 bases between.

This clone was counted once. V is TRBV5-1 and J is TRBJ2-3; no reliable D call. Trimming took 0 bases from V and 5 from J, leaving 4 bases between them. The CDR3 extends over 12 amino acids. Germline CDR1 is SGHRS and CDR2 is YFSETQ. The CDR3 sequence: CASSLVGDTQYF. In DNA, the CDR3 is TGCGCCAGCAGCTTGGTCGGAGATACGCAGTATTTT. Filled out from reference TRBV5-1 and TRBJ2-3, the complete variable domain reads KAGVTQTPRYLIKTRGQQVTLSCSPISGHRSVSWYQQTPGQGLQFLFEYFSETQRNKGNFPGRFSGRQFSNSRSEMNVSTLELGDSALYLCASSLVGDTQYFGPGTRLTVL.

Comments on this clone: Compared with germline, one end of the junction differs, possibly owing to a read error. The J gene is TRBJ1-1, the V gene TRBV7-4, with TRBD1 identical over 8 bases. Looked up from germline, CDR1 is SGHVT and CDR2 is SQSDAQ. The CDR3 has 13 amino acids. Written as DNA, the CDR3 is TGTGCTAGCAGTTTGGACAGGGAGGCTGAAGCTTTCTTT. Translation: CASSLDREAEAFF. Full variable domain (remainder filled in from reference TRBV7-4 and TRBJ1-1): GAGVSQSPRYKVAKRGRDVALRCDSISGHVTLYWYRQTLGQGSEVLTYSQSDAQRDKSGRPSGRFSAERPERSVSTLKIQRTEQGDSAVYLCASSLDREAEAFFGQGTRLTVV.

The V and J genes are TRBV7-8 and TRBJ2-3; D ambiguous. Looked up from germline, CDR1 is SGHVS and CDR2 is FQNEAQ. V was trimmed by 5 bases and J by 0 bases, leaving 12 bases between them. This CDR3 is built from 15 residues. The CDR3 region has the DNA TGTGCCAGCAGCCCCTCGCGCCTAAGCACAGATACGCAGTATTTT. Its translation: CASSPSRLSTDTQYF. Full variable domain (remainder filled in from reference TRBV7-8 and TRBJ2-3): GAGVSQSPRYKVAKRGQDVALRCDPISGHVSLFWYQQALGQGPEFLTYFQNEAQLDKSGLPSDRFFAERPEGSVSTLKIQRTQQEDSAVYLCASSPSRLSTDTQYFGPGTRLTVL.

In this sample, this clone turned up a few times. The chain employs TRBV7-8 and TRBJ1-1; D gene unclear. This CDR3 has 14 amino acids. V gave up 7 bases and J gave up 1 base, with 13 bases separating them. Looked up from germline, CDR1 is SGHVS and CDR2 is FQNEAQ. This CDR3 is CASTRWAGNTEAFF. Here the CDR3 DNA reads TGTGCCAGCACCCGTTGGGCGGGGAACACTGAAGCTTTCTTT.

The gene calls are TRBV4-2 and TRBJ1-3; no reliable D call. This CDR3 contains 14 residues. From germline, CDR1 is LGHNA and CDR2 YNFKEQ. The V and J ends lost 5 bases and 0 bases respectively, with 8 bases between them. This chain's CDR3 is CASSTHTSGNTIYF. The CDR3 DNA reads TGTGCCAGCAGCACTCACACCTCTGGAAACACCATATATTTT.

The chain joins TRBV28 to TRBJ1-1; a weak D match, TRBD1 (5 bases). CDR1 is MDHEN, CDR2 SYDVKM, per germline. Trimming shortened V by 11 bases and J by 1 base, and 20 bases separated the two germline ends. This CDR3 spans 15 amino acids. CDR3 sequence (DNA): TGTGCCGCCCAGGGCAGGATCGAAAGGAACACTGAAGCTTTCTTT. Its translation is CAAQGRIERNTEAFF. The full variable domain, its missing parts supplied by reference TRBV28 and TRBJ1-1, is DVKVTQSSRYLVKRTGEKVFLECVQDMDHENMFWYRQDPGLGLRLIYFSYDVKMKEKGDIPEGYSVSREKKERFSLILESASTNQTSMYLCAAQGRIERNTEAFFGQGTRLTVV.